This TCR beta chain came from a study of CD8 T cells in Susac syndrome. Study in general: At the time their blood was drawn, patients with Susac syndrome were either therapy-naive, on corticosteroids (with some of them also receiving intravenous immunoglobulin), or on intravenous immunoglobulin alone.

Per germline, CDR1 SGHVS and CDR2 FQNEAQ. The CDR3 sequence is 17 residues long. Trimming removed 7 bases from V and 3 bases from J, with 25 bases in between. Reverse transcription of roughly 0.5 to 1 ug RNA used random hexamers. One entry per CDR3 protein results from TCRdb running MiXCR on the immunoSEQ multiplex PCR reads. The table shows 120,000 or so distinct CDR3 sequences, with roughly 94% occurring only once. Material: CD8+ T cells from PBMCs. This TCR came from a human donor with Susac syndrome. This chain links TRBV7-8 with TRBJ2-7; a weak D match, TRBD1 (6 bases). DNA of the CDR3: TGTGCCAGCAACACCCTCCGGGGACAACAGAACGTCTACGAGCAGTACTTC. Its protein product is CASNTLRGQQNVYEQYF.